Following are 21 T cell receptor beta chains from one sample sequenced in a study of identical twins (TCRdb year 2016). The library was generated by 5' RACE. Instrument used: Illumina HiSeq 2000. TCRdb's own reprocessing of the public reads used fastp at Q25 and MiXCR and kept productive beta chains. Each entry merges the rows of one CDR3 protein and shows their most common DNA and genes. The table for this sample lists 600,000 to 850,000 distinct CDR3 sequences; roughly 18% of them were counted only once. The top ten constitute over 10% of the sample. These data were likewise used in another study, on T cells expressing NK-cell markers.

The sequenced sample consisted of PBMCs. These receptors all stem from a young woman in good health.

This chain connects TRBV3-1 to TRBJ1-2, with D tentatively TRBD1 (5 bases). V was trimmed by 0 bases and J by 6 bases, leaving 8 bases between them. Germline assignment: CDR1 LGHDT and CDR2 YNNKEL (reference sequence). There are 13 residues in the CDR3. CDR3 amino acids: CASSQDEGHGYTF. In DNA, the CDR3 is TGTGCCAGCAGCCAAGATGAGGGGCATGGCTACACCTTC.

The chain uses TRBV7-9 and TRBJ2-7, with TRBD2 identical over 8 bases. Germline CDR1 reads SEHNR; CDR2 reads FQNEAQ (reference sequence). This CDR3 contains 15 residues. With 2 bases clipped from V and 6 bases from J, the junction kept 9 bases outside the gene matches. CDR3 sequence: CASSLSGSGGREQYF. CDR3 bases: TGTGCCAGCAGCTTAAGCGGCAGCGGGGGTCGCGAGCAGTACTTC.

As DNA, the CDR3 is TGCGCCAGCAGTCATTTCGGTACCCCGCACCCTTATTCCTCCGATGAGCAGTTCTTC. Amino acid sequence: CASSHFGTPHPYSSDEQFF. The rearrangement uses TRBV23-1 and TRBJ2-1, with no clear D. TRBV23-1 is an ORF, and what it does is uncertain. Trimming stripped 3 bases from V and 8 bases from J, with 29 bases between. The CDR3 sequence is 19 residues long.

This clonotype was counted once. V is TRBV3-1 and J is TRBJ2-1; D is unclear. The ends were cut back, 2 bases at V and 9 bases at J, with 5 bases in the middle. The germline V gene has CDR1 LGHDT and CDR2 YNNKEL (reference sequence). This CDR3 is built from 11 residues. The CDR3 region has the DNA TGTGCCAGCAGCCAAAATAGTGAGCAGTTCTTC. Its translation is CASSQNSEQFF.

CDR3 nucleotides: TGTGCCAGCAGCCCAAGGCGGGACAGGGGGCACGACGAGCAGTACTTC. It is translated as CASSPRRDRGHDEQYF. This chain connects TRBV4-2 to TRBJ2-7; 12 nucleotides align to TRBD1. Germline loops: CDR1 LGHNA, CDR2 YNFKEQ. Trimming removed 4 bases from V and 5 bases from J; junction bases left unmatched: 9. The CDR3 extends over 16 amino acids.

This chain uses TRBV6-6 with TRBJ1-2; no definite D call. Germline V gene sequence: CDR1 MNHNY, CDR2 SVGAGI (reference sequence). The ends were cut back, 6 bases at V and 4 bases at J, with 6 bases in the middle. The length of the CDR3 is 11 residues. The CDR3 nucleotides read TGTGCCAGCAGACAGCTCTATGGCTACACCTTC. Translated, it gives CASRQLYGYTF.

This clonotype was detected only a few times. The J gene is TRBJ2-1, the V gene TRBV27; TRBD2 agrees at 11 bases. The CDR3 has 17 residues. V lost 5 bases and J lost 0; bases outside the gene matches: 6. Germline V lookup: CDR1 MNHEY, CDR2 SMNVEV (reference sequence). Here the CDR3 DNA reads TGTGCCAGCAGTAAAACTAGCGGGAGTACCTCCTACAATGAGCAGTTCTTC. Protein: CASSKTSGSTSYNEQFF.

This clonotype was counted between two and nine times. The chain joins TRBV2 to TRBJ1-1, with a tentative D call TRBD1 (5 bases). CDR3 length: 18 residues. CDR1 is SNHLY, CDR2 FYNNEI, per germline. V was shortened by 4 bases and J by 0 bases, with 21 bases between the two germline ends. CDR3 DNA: TGTGCCAGCAGTGTCGTTAAGGGGATGGGCCTCATGAACACTGAAGCTTTCTTT. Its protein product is CASSVVKGMGLMNTEAFF.

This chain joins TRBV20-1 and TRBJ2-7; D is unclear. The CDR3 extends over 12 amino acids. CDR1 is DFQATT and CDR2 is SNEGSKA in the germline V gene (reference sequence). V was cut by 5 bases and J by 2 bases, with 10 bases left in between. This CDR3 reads CSAADTTYEQYF. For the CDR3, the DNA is TGCAGTGCTGCAGACACCACCTACGAGCAGTACTTC.

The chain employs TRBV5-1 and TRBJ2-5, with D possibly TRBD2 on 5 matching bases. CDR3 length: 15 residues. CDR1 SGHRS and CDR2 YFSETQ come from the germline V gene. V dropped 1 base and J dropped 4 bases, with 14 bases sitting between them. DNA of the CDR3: TGCGCCAGCAGCTTGTCTCCCCCTAGCAGAGAGACCCAGTACTTC. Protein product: CASSLSPPSRETQYF.

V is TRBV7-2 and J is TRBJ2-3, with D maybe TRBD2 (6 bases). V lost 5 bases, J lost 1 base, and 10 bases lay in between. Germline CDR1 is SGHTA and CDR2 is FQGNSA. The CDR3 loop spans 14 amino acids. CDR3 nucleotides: TGTGCCAGCAGCCCCGGGACTCGCACAGATACGCAGTATTTT. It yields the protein CASSPGTRTDTQYF.

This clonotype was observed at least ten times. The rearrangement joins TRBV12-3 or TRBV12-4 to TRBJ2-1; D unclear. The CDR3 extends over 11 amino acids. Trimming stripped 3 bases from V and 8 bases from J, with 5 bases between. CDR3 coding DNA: TGTGCCAGCAGTTTTTCCCATGAGCAGTTCTTC. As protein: CASSFSHEQFF.

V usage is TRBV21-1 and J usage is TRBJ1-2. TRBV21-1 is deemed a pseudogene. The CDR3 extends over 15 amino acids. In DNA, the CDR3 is TGTGCCAGCAGCAAAATTTCAGACGTTTTCGATGGCTACACCTTC. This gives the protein CASSKISDVFDGYTF.

CDR3 region: CASSLNPGVGIQYF. The CDR3 DNA is TGTGCCAGCAGCTTAAACCCAGGGGTGGGCATTCAGTACTTC. V usage is TRBV7-3 and J usage is TRBJ2-4; D possibly corresponds to TRBD1 (6 bases). CDR3 length equals 14 residues. Looked up from germline, CDR1 is SGHTA and CDR2 is FQGTGA. With 1 base removed from V and 9 bases from J, the gap between germline ends came to 13 bases.

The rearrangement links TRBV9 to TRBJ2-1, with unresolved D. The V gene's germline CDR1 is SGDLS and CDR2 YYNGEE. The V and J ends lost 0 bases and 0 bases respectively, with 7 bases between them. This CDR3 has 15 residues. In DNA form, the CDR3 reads TGTGCCAGCAGCGTAGTGGAAACCTCCTACAATGAGCAGTTCTTC. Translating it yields CASSVVETSYNEQFF.

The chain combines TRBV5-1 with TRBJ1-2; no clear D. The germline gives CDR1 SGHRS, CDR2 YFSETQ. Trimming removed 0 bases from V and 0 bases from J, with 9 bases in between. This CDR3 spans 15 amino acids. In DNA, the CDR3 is TGCGCCAGCAGCTTGGGCGGACCAACTAACTATGGCTACACCTTC. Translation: CASSLGGPTNYGYTF. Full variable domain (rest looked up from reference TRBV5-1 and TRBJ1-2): KAGVTQTPRYLIKTRGQQVTLSCSPISGHRSVSWYQQTPGQGLQFLFEYFSETQRNKGNFPGRFSGRQFSNSRSEMNVSTLELGDSALYLCASSLGGPTNYGYTFGSGTRLTVV.

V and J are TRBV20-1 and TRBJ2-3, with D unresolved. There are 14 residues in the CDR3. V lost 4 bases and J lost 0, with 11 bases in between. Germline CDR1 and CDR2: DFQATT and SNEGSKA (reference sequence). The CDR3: CSATQTISTDTQYF. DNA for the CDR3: TGCAGTGCTACTCAAACCATAAGCACAGATACGCAGTATTTT.

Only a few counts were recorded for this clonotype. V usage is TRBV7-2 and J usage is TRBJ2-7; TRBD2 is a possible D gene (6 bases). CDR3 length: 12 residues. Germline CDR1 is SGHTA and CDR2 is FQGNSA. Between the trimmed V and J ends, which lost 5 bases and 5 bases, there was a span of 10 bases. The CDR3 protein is CASSGGYHEQYF. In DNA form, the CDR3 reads TGTGCCAGCAGCGGAGGGTACCACGAGCAGTACTTC.

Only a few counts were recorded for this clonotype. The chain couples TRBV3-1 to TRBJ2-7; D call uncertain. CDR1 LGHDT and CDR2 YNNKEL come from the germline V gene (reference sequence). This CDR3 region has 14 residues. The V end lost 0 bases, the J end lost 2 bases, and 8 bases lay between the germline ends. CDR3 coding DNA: TGTGCCAGCAGCCAAGAATATGGAACCTACGAGCAGTACTTC. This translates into CASSQEYGTYEQYF.

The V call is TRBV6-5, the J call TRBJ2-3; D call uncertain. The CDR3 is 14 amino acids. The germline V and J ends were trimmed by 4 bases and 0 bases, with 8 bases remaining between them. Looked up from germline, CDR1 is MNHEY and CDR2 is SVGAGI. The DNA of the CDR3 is TGTGCCAGCAGTTGGAGCCGGAGCACAGATACGCAGTATTTT. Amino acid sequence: CASSWSRSTDTQYF.

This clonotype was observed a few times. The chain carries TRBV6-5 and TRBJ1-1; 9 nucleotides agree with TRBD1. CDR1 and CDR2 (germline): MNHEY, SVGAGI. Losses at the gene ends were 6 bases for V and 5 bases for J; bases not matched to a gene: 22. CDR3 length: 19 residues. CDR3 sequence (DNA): TGTGCCAGCAGATACAAAACAGGACAGGGGTACTCGGGTCGGACTGAAGCTTTCTTT. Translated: CASRYKTGQGYSGRTEAFF.